The next 32 T cell receptor beta chains were all read from a single sample in a study of cytomegalovirus exposure and HLA in healthy donors (dated by TCRdb to about 2017). Receptors were amplified or captured by the immunoSEQ multiplex PCR assay. A mixture of 60 forward primers for TCR Vbeta segments and 13 reverse primers for TCR Jbeta segments was used in the multiplex PCR. TCRdb stores this immuneACCESS table with in-frame sequences only. Part of the clones is absent; in the studies checked, under half of the shortfall reflects unresolved V genes, and no reason is known for the rest. The sample records 200,000 to 250,000 clones, roughly four fifths of which are singletons. The leading ten clones occupy around 0.2% of the sample. The sample taken for sequencing was PBMCs. Receptors originate from a girl aged 2-10 years in good health and CMV-seronegative.

This clone was detected once. The V call is TRBV7-6, the J call TRBJ2-1, with TRBD2 matching 14 bases. The CDR3 totals 16 residues. Germline CDR1 SGHVS, CDR2 FNYEAQ. Trimming removed 5 bases from V and 9 bases from J; junction bases left unmatched: 9. CDR3 protein: CASSATGTSGSREQFF. CDR3 coding DNA: TGTGCCAGCAGCGCTACCGGGACTAGCGGGAGCCGTGAGCAGTTCTTC.

The chain joins TRBV6-5 to TRBJ1-2, with D possibly being TRBD1 (6 bases). There are 15 residues in the CDR3. The V end lost 4 bases, the J end lost 4 bases, and 16 bases lay between the germline ends. Germline values: CDR1 MNHEY, CDR2 SVGAGI. Written as DNA, the CDR3 is TGTGCCAGCAGTTCCTGGGGGCTCGAGAGCTATGGCTACACCTTC. Translating gives CASSSWGLESYGYTF.

The chain joins TRBV27 to TRBJ1-2; the D gene is possibly TRBD1 (6 bases). This CDR3 has 13 amino acids. The V end lost 3 bases, the J end lost 7 bases, and 12 bases lay between the germline ends. Looked up from germline, CDR1 is MNHEY and CDR2 is SMNVEV (reference sequence). CDR3 residues: CASSFEGVRGYTF. Here the CDR3 DNA reads TGTGCCAGCAGTTTCGAGGGGGTTCGTGGCTACACCTTC.

The chain employs TRBV11-2 and TRBJ2-7, with D possibly matching TRBD2 (5 bases). CDR1 and CDR2 (germline): SGHAT, FQNNGV. The CDR3 length is 14 residues. V gave up 5 bases and J gave up 4 bases, with 15 bases separating them. The CDR3 sequence: CASSPNGGPYEQYF. DNA for the CDR3: TGTGCCAGCAGCCCCAACGGCGGGCCTTACGAGCAGTACTTC.

V is TRBV6-1 and J is TRBJ2-1; D may be TRBD2 (5 bases). V lost 2 bases and J lost 5, with 19 bases in between. Germline assignment: CDR1 MNHNS and CDR2 SASEGT. The CDR3 is made up of 17 amino acids. The CDR3 region has the DNA TGTGCCAGCAGTGAATCCCCACTAGGTTCTGGGAACAATGAGCAGTTCTTC. Its protein product is CASSESPLGSGNNEQFF.

The chain has TRBV19 and TRBJ1-1; no reliable D call. The germline gives CDR1 LNHDA, CDR2 SQIVND (reference sequence). V lost 2 bases, J lost 0 bases, and 19 bases lay in between. CDR3 length: 18 amino acids. CDR3 loop: CASSIMSLSGSLNTEAFF. The DNA of the CDR3 is TGTGCCAGTAGTATAATGAGTTTGTCAGGATCTCTGAACACTGAAGCTTTCTTT.

This clone has only a few counts. This chain joins TRBV6-1 and TRBJ1-6; 7 positions match TRBD1. The CDR3 extends over 15 amino acids. Germline lookup yields CDR1 MNHNS and CDR2 SASEGT. With 8 bases clipped from V and 0 bases from J, the junction kept 4 bases outside the gene matches. CDR3 sequence reads: CASWDSSSYNSPLHF. The DNA for the CDR3 is TGTGCCAGCTGGGACAGCTCCTCCTATAATTCACCCCTCCACTTT.

Only a few counts were recorded for this clone. The chain has TRBV5-6 and TRBJ1-6; the D is unclear. This CDR3 contains 16 residues. The germline gives CDR1 SGHDT, CDR2 YYEEEE. V was clipped by 0 bases and J by 9 bases, with 16 bases between them. CDR3 in amino acids: CASSLGRARGSSPLHF. The CDR3, as DNA: TGTGCCAGCAGCTTGGGTAGGGCCCGGGGTAGTTCACCCCTCCACTTT.

The J gene is TRBJ1-2, the V gene TRBV4-2; D not certain. The CDR3 runs 16 residues. From germline, CDR1 is LGHNA and CDR2 YNFKEQ. V lost 1 base and J lost 5, with 17 bases in between. The CDR3: CASSQVGGLNPYGYTF. CDR3 bases: TGTGCCAGCAGCCAAGTTGGAGGTCTAAACCCATATGGCTACACCTTC.

In DNA form, the CDR3 reads TGTGCCACGTTAAAGGGGGGGAGAACCTACAATGAGCAGTTCTTC. As protein: CATLKGGRTYNEQFF. The chain employs TRBV6-1 and TRBJ2-1; maybe TRBD2 (7 bases). Germline lookup yields CDR1 MNHNS and CDR2 SASEGT. V shed 10 bases and J shed 2 bases, with 18 bases lying between them. The CDR3 length is 15 residues.

Only a few counts were recorded for this clone. The chain has TRBV6-1 and TRBJ1-4, with D perhaps TRBD1 (6 bases). Trimming removed 4 bases at V and 3 bases at J, with 12 bases between. This CDR3 has 15 residues. Germline V gene sequence: CDR1 MNHNS, CDR2 SASEGT. The CDR3 spells CASSVRAGANEKLFF. CDR3 coding DNA: TGTGCCAGCAGTGTTCGGGCAGGGGCTAATGAAAAACTGTTTTTT.

V and J are TRBV29-1 and TRBJ2-7; the match to TRBD2 covers 9 bases. Germline trimming cut 6 bases from V and 0 bases from J; bases unmatched to any gene: 3. This CDR3 contains 13 residues. From germline, CDR1 is SQVTM and CDR2 ANQGSEA. CDR3 protein: CSVGTSSSYEQYF. The DNA for the CDR3 is TGCAGCGTCGGGACTAGCAGCTCCTACGAGCAGTACTTC.

The V and J genes are TRBV10-3 and TRBJ1-5; the match to TRBD1 covers 11 bases. The CDR3 covers 14 residues. Per germline, CDR1 ENHRY and CDR2 SYGVKD. The V gene end was trimmed by 10 bases and the J gene end by 6 bases; junction bases not matched to a gene: 8. The CDR3 nucleotides read TGTGCCACTGCTGGGACAGGGGGAGGTCAGCCCCAGCATTTT. Protein sequence: CATAGTGGGQPQHF.

The rearrangement links TRBV23-1 to TRBJ1-1; D ambiguous. Being an ORF, TRBV23-1 has a function that is uncertain. This CDR3 comprises 11 residues. V was trimmed by 4 bases and J by 3 bases, leaving 3 bases between them. The CDR3 region is CASSPDTEAFF. Here the CDR3 DNA reads TGCGCCAGCAGTCCAGACACTGAAGCTTTCTTT.

This clone has a handful of counts. This same CDR3 is encoded by further DNA sequences in the sample. J is TRBJ2-1 and V is TRBV19, with TRBD1 matching over 7 bases. The CDR3 totals 13 residues. Trimming took 4 bases from V and 5 from J; bases not matched to a gene: 2. CDR1 is LNHDA and CDR2 is SQIVND in the germline V gene (reference sequence). The CDR3 protein is CASSTDRDNEQFF. For the CDR3, the DNA is TGTGCCAGTAGTACAGACAGGGACAATGAGCAGTTCTTC.

The chain is built from TRBV7-9 and TRBJ1-2; 8 bases are a match to TRBD1. The junction had 4 bases not matched to a gene; V was cut back by 4 bases and J by 6 bases. This CDR3 has 13 amino acids. Germline CDR1 reads SEHNR; CDR2 reads FQNEAQ (reference sequence). The CDR3 nucleotides read TGTGCCAGCAGCTCGACGGACAGGGATGGCTACACCTTC. It is translated as CASSSTDRDGYTF.

The chain has TRBV2 and TRBJ2-3, with 7 bases fitting TRBD2. The CDR3 runs 16 residues. Trimming removed 7 bases from V and 0 bases from J; junction bases left unmatched: 10. CDR1 SNHLY and CDR2 FYNNEI come from the germline V gene. CDR3 in DNA: TGTGCCAGCACCCCCCTTGTAGCGGGCAGCACAGATACGCAGTATTTT. Its translation is CASTPLVAGSTDTQYF.

V gene TRBV2 combines with J gene TRBJ2-7, with 9 nucleotides matching TRBD2. Losses at the gene ends were 7 bases for V and 0 bases for J; bases not matched to a gene: 7. CDR3 length equals 15 residues. Germline CDR1 reads SNHLY; CDR2 reads FYNNEI. In nucleotides, the CDR3 is TGTGCCAGCAACATCCTAGCGGGGCTCTCCTACGAGCAGTACTTC. Translation: CASNILAGLSYEQYF.

This rearrangement joins TRBV5-6 to TRBJ2-7, with 8 nucleotides matching TRBD2. The CDR3 has 16 residues. Germline V gene data show CDR1 as SGHDT and CDR2 as YYEEEE. The V gene end was trimmed by 3 bases and the J gene end by 9 bases; junction bases not matched to a gene: 17. CDR3: CASSSPGTEAGGRQYF. The CDR3, as DNA: TGTGCCAGCAGCTCACCGGGGACGGAGGCGGGGGGTCGGCAGTACTTC. The variable domain in full, completed from reference TRBV5-6 and TRBJ2-7, reads DAGVTQSPTHLIKTRGQQVTLRCSPKSGHDTVSWYQQALGQGPQFIFQYYEEEERQRGNFPDRFSGHQFPNYSSELNVNALLLGDSALYLCASSSPGTEAGGRQYFGPGTRLTVT.

The chain uses TRBV27 and TRBJ2-7; 7 nucleotides match TRBD1. CDR3 length: 16 amino acids. The V segment lost 3 bases and the J segment 0 bases; nucleotides outside the gene matches: 8. Germline assignment: CDR1 MNHEY and CDR2 SMNVEV (reference sequence). CDR3 coding DNA: TGTGCCAGCAGTTTTAACCGGGACAGCAGCTCCTACGAGCAGTACTTC. Encoded protein: CASSFNRDSSSYEQYF.

The chain links TRBV9 to TRBJ2-3; the match to TRBD1 covers 11 bases. This CDR3 is built from 20 residues. Trimming at V came to 4 bases and at J to 2 bases, leaving 18 bases not matched to a gene. CDR1 and CDR2 (germline): SGDLS, YYNGEE. CDR3: CASSHGQGAKDRSNTDTQYF. CDR3 DNA: TGTGCCAGCAGCCATGGACAGGGGGCCAAGGATAGGTCAAACACAGATACGCAGTATTTT.

The rearrangement joins TRBV5-6 to TRBJ2-2; D may be TRBD1 (6 bases). The germline V and J ends were trimmed by 6 bases and 5 bases, with 14 bases remaining between them. The germline V gene has CDR1 SGHDT and CDR2 YYEEEE. CDR3 length: 14 residues. The CDR3 coding sequence is TGTGCCAGCACCCCAGGGGTGTTGACCGGGGAGCTGTTTTTT. As protein: CASTPGVLTGELFF.

The chain recombines TRBV7-9 with TRBJ2-5, with D perhaps TRBD1 (6 bases). Germline V gives CDR1 SEHNR, CDR2 FQNEAQ (reference sequence). The CDR3 runs to 14 residues. Trimming cost V 4 bases and J 0 bases, with 9 bases left between them. DNA for the CDR3: TGTGCCAGCAGCTGGGGGACACACCAAGAGACCCAGTACTTC. Translating gives CASSWGTHQETQYF.

This clone occurred once. V gene TRBV4-1 combines with J gene TRBJ1-2; D may be TRBD1 (6 bases). Trimming stripped 3 bases from V and 6 bases from J, with 17 bases between. CDR3 length: 15 amino acids. Germline-derived CDR1 and CDR2 are MGHRA and YSYEKL. CDR3 sequence (DNA): TGCGCCAGCAGCCAGAGGACAGTCGAAGACGATGGCTACACCTTC. Translating gives CASSQRTVEDDGYTF.

The rearrangement links TRBV10-1 to TRBJ2-2, with a possible D match to TRBD2 (5 bases). Germline lookup yields CDR1 WNHNN and CDR2 SYGVQD (reference sequence). The CDR3 loop spans 16 amino acids. Trimming shortened V by 3 bases and J by 2 bases, and 13 bases separated the two germline ends. The CDR3 nucleotides are TGCGCCAGCAGTGATACTAGACTATCTAACACCGGGGAGCTGTTTTTT. It specifies CASSDTRLSNTGELFF.

On this clone: Different DNA sequences within this sample yield the same CDR3. This chain joins TRBV4-2 and TRBJ2-5; a weak D match, TRBD2 (5 bases). Deletions cut 0 bases from V and 5 bases from J, with 10 bases between. This CDR3 is 14 amino acids long. Germline CDR1 LGHNA, CDR2 YNFKEQ. The CDR3 nucleotides read TGTGCCAGCAGCCAAGATCGGGGTCGGGAGACCCAGTACTTC. Amino acids: CASSQDRGRETQYF.

The chain recombines TRBV4-1 with TRBJ1-1, with D tentatively TRBD1 (5 bases). In germline, CDR1 is MGHRA, CDR2 YSYEKL. The CDR3 is 12 residues long. V was pared by 1 base and J by 7 bases, with 7 bases between. The CDR3 sequence: CASSQVQGEAFF. The CDR3 DNA sequence: TGCGCCAGCAGCCAAGTGCAGGGTGAAGCTTTCTTT.

The J gene is TRBJ1-4, the V gene TRBV9; D perhaps matches TRBD1 (5 bases). This CDR3 has 14 amino acids. V dropped 3 bases and J dropped 5 bases, with 11 bases sitting between them. The germline CDR1 and CDR2 sequences are SGDLS and YYNGEE. CDR3 bases: TGTGCCAGCAGCGGGGTGGGGCCGAATGAAAAACTGTTTTTT. This sequence encodes CASSGVGPNEKLFF.

The rearrangement links TRBV19 to TRBJ2-3, with 9 bases identical to TRBD2. The CDR3 length is 15 residues. The trim removed 7 bases at V and 1 base at J, leaving 6 bases unmatched. Looked up from germline, CDR1 is LNHDA and CDR2 is SQIVND (reference sequence). The CDR3, as DNA: TGTGCCAGTACCCATAGCGGGGGTGGCACAGATACGCAGTATTTT. It specifies CASTHSGGGTDTQYF. Together with reference TRBV19 and TRBJ2-3, the CDR3 gives the full variable domain: DGGITQSPKYLFRKEGQNVTLSCEQNLNHDAMYWYRQDPGQGLRLIYYSQIVNDFQKGDIAEGYSVSREKKESFPLTVTSAQKNPTAFYLCASTHSGGGTDTQYFGPGTRLTVL.

The chain has TRBV10-3 and TRBJ2-7, with 7 positions matching TRBD1. There are 14 residues in the CDR3. J was trimmed by 2 bases and V by 2 bases; bases with no gene match: 3. Germline-derived CDR1 and CDR2 are ENHRY and SYGVKD. DNA of the CDR3: TGTGCCATCAGTGAGGACAGGGAGACCTACGAGCAGTACTTC. Its translation: CAISEDRETYEQYF.

This clone has only one observation. The J gene is TRBJ1-2, the V gene TRBV6-1, with D possibly TRBD1 on 6 matching bases. Germline V gene lookup returns CDR1 MNHNS and CDR2 SASEGT. V was pared by 10 bases and J by 1 base, with 16 bases between. This CDR3 is 14 amino acids long. CDR3 sequence: CAIIGQLNNYGYTF. DNA for the CDR3: TGTGCCATCATTGGACAGTTAAATAACTATGGCTACACCTTC.

V gene TRBV13 combines with J gene TRBJ2-3; the match to TRBD2 covers 8 bases. CDR1 and CDR2 (germline): PRHDT, FYEKMQ (reference sequence). J gave up 2 bases and V 2 bases, and 3 bases lay outside the gene matches. The CDR3 totals 15 residues. CDR3 in amino acids: CASSLTAGDTDTQYF. CDR3 DNA: TGTGCCAGCAGCTTAACAGCGGGAGACACAGATACGCAGTATTTT.